These T cell receptor beta chains were read from a single sample in a study of CD8+CD57+ T cells in acquired aplastic anemia. MiXCR, run by TCRdb on the reads, gives a single entry per CDR3 protein. The data hold under 250,000 distinct CDR3 sequences, with roughly 60% observed a single time. The sample taken for sequencing was sorted CD4+, CD8+, or CD8+CD57+ T cells (not recorded which) from PBMCs. The receptors stem from a human donor with aplastic anemia. Each CDR3 is given with its conserved first and last residue. D genes are given only for firm matches. Only part of the rows carry a size: once, few, many, or a class if the clone is expanded.

V gene	D gene	J gene	clone size	CDR3 protein	CDR3 DNA
TRBV4-1	NA	TRBJ1-5	NA	CASSQGGEQPQHF	TGCGCCAGCAGCCAAGGAGGAGAGCAGCCCCAGCATTTT
TRBV7-9	TRBD1	TRBJ2-2	NA	CASSMRETGGTGELFF	TGTGCCAGTAGTATGCGGGAGACAGGGGGCACCGGGGAGCTGTTTTTT
TRBV25-1	NA	TRBJ2-1	NA	CASSEYGDRGYNEQFF	TGTGCCAGCAGTGAATATGGTGACCGGGGATACAATGAGCAGTTCTTC
TRBV10-1	NA	TRBJ2-1	few	CASSESETGILFSEQFF	TGCGCCAGCAGTGAGTCGGAAACCGGCATATTGTTCAGTGAGCAGTTCTTC
TRBV7-9	NA	TRBJ2-1	once	CASSSTTSFANEQFF	TGTGCCAGCAGCTCCACGACTAGTTTTGCCAATGAGCAGTTCTTC
TRBV10-3	NA	TRBJ1-4	many	CAISESGQVLFF	TGTGCCATCAGTGAATCGGGTCAGGTCCTGTTTTTT
TRBV7-9	NA	TRBJ1-4	many	CASSLLQGDDEKLFF	TGTGCCAGCAGCTTATTGCAGGGTGACGATGAAAAACTGTTTTTT
TRBV15	TRBD1	TRBJ2-1	NA	CATSSSRSGQAFSYEQFF	TGTGCCACCAGCAGCTCCAGGTCGGGACAGGCGTTCTCCTACGAGCAGTTCTTC
TRBV5-1	NA	TRBJ2-3	NA	CASSLYDGTDTQYF	TGCGCCAGCAGCTTGTACGACGGTACAGATACGCAGTATTTT
TRBV5-1	TRBD1	TRBJ2-2	NA	CASSPDRENTGELFF	TGCGCCAGCAGCCCAGACAGGGAGAACACCGGGGAGCTGTTTTTT
TRBV19	NA	TRBJ2-5	few	CASSTRLGEETQYF	TGTGCCAGTAGCACTAGACTAGGTGAAGAGACCCAGTACTTC
TRBV2	TRBD1	TRBJ1-5	NA	CASSPMGQGVGQPQHF	TGTGCCAGCAGTCCTATGGGACAGGGGGTGGGTCAGCCCCAGCATTTT
TRBV5-6	NA	TRBJ2-7	NA	CASSLRAGYEQYF	TGTGCCAGCAGCTTGCGGGCGGGATACGAGCAGTACTTC
TRBV19	NA	TRBJ2-3	NA	CASSSWSRTDTQYF	TGTGCCAGTAGTTCGTGGTCGCGGACAGATACGCAGTATTTT
TRBV7-9	NA	TRBJ1-1	NA	CASSPVMNTEAFF	TGTGCCAGCAGCCCAGTAATGAACACTGAAGCTTTCTTT
TRBV10-3	NA	TRBJ1-6	once	CAIRAGAWDNSPLHF	TGTGCCATCAGAGCTGGGGCATGGGATAATTCACCCCTCCACTTT
TRBV10-3	TRBD1	TRBJ2-2	NA	CAIKPGQGVGELFF	TGTGCCATCAAACCGGGACAGGGGGTGGGGGAGCTGTTTTTT
TRBV6-5	TRBD1	TRBJ1-1	NA	CASSYSTGRENTEAFF	TGTGCCAGCAGTTACTCGACAGGGAGAGAGAACACTGAAGCTTTCTTT
TRBV7-9	NA	TRBJ2-2	NA	CASSPQERANTGELFF	TGTGCCAGCAGCCCACAAGAACGTGCGAACACCGGGGAGCTGTTTTTT
TRBV5-4	NA	TRBJ2-1	NA	CASSLEGYEQFF	TGTGCCAGCAGCTTGGAAGGATATGAGCAGTTCTTC
TRBV7-7	NA	TRBJ2-1	many	CASSSSDLPGEQFF	TGTGCTAGCAGCTCCTCGGACCTCCCCGGGGAGCAGTTCTTC
TRBV20-1	NA	TRBJ1-2	few	CSAREAGDGYTF	TGCAGTGCCCGGGAGGCAGGGGATGGCTACACCTTC
TRBV9	TRBD1	TRBJ1-2	NA	CASSVRGQGGVSGYTF	TGTGCCAGCAGCGTCAGGGGGCAGGGCGGTGTAAGTGGCTACACCTTC
TRBV2	NA	TRBJ2-7	once	CASIVGSPGEQYF	TGTGCCAGCATAGTAGGGTCCCCGGGAGAGCAGTACTTC
TRBV24-1	NA	TRBJ1-1	NA	CATSDSRMGGNEAFF	TGTGCCACCAGTGATTCCCGTATGGGTGGAAATGAAGCTTTCTTT
TRBV15	TRBD1	TRBJ2-7	NA	CATSRDFSTGKYEQYF	TGTGCCACCAGCAGAGATTTCTCGACAGGGAAGTACGAGCAGTACTTC
TRBV12-3/TRBV12-4	NA	TRBJ2-2	many	CASLSGTGELFF	TGTGCCAGCTTGTCAGGGACCGGGGAGCTGTTTTTT
TRBV5-1	TRBD2	TRBJ2-2	NA	CASTLGGAGTGELFF	TGCGCCAGCACCCTCGGGGGGGCAGGGACCGGGGAGCTGTTTTTT
TRBV2	NA	TRBJ2-7	many	CASSEAPATTYEQYF	TGTGCCAGCAGTGAAGCCCCCGCCACCACCTACGAGCAGTACTTC
TRBV29-1	NA	TRBJ2-3	NA	CSVVLLTDTQYF	TGCAGCGTTGTGCTTCTCACAGATACGCAGTATTTT
TRBV7-9	NA	TRBJ1-1	few	CASSTRGNTEAFF	TGTGCCAGCAGTACCCGGGGGAACACTGAAGCTTTCTTT
TRBV19	NA	TRBJ1-2	NA	CASRTEGYGYTF	TGTGCCAGCAGGACAGAAGGCTATGGCTACACCTTC
TRBV9	NA	TRBJ1-1	NA	CASSVAGFDTEAFF	TGTGCCAGCAGCGTAGCAGGGTTTGACACTGAAGCTTTCTTT